The rows below give T cell receptor beta chains drawn from one sample of a study of T cell responses to AZD1222 COVID-19 vaccine. This table comes from immunoSEQ multiplex PCR, and its TCRdb copy is limited to in-frame clones, with some not included. The sample has 80,000 to 100,000 clones, around nine tenths seen once; the top ten hold around 10%. The sequences come from peripheral blood, collected 28 days after the second AZD1222 dose. The origin of the receptors is an adult who received the AZD1222 COVID-19 vaccine. Each CDR3 is given without its conserved first and last residue. The D gene is left open where the match is weak. Clone sizes are given selectively: once, few, many, or a class where the clone is expanded.

CDR3: ASKEPGLNTEAF
V: TRBV6-5
D: NA
size: few

CDR3: ASSPGQDSYNEQF
V: TRBV5-4
D: TRBD1
size: NA

CDR3: ASSLRGSRLHLHNEQF
V: TRBV7-3
D: NA
size: NA

CDR3: ASSYSGNKNQPQH
V: TRBV6-5
D: NA
size: NA

CDR3: ASSPLGGDVFGTEAF
V: TRBV5-6
D: NA
size: NA

CDR3: ASSFSRTGGYT
V: TRBV7-9
D: NA
size: NA

CDR3: AGQDRKNQPQH
V: TRBV28
D: TRBD1
size: NA

CDR3: ASSLCRTVPG
V: TRBV12-3/TRBV12-4
D: NA
size: NA

CDR3: ASSWWGRGGYT
V: TRBV12-3/TRBV12-4
D: NA
size: NA

CDR3: ASSTGQGDNSPLH
V: TRBV5-1
D: TRBD1
size: once

CDR3: ASSSTSGGRKDTQY
V: TRBV11-2
D: TRBD2
size: NA

CDR3: ASSEQGLLGRGYT
V: TRBV6-1
D: NA
size: NA

CDR3: ASRSGGFGYT
V: TRBV2
D: NA
size: NA

CDR3: ASSSAGTSGRTYNEQF
V: TRBV5-1
D: TRBD2
size: NA

CDR3: ASSPRTGAMNTEAF
V: TRBV7-8
D: TRBD1
size: NA

CDR3: ASSSGLGNEQF
V: TRBV10-1
D: NA
size: NA

CDR3: ATSRDIGLNEAF
V: TRBV15
D: NA
size: NA